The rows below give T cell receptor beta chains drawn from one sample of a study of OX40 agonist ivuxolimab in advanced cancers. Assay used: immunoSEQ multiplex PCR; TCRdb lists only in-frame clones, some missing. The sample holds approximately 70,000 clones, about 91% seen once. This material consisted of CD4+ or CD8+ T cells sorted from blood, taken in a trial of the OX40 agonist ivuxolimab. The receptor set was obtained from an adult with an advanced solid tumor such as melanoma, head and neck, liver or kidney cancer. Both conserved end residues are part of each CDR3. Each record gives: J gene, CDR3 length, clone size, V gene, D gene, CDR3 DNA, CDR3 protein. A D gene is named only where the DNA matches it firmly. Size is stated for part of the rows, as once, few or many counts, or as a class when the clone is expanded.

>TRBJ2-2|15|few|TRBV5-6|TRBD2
TGTGCCAGCAGCTCGACTAGCGGGGGGTACGGGGAGCTGTTTTTT
CASSSTSGGYGELFF
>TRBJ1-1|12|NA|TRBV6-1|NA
TGTGCCAGCAGTGAAGGGGGTCCTGGGGCTTTCTTT
CASSEGGPGAFF
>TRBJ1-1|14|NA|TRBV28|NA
TGTGCCAGCAGTCCCCCAAGGGTTGAGCGTGAAGCTTTCTTT
CASSPPRVEREAFF
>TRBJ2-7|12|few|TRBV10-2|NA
TGCGCCAGCAGTCTCGGGGCCTACGAGCAGTACTTC
CASSLGAYEQYF
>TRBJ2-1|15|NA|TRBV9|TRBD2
TGTGCCAGCAGCCCGGGACTAGCGGGGGGGGGAGAACAGTTCTTC
CASSPGLAGGGEQFF
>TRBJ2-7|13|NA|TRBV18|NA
TGTGCCAGCTCACCTCCGGGCAGTACCGAGCAGTACTTC
CASSPPGSTEQYF
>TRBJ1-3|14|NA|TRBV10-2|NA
TGCGCCAGCAGTTCCGGGCTGTCTGGAAACACCATATATTTT
CASSSGLSGNTIYF
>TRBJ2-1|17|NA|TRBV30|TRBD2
TGTGCCTGGAGCCGTGGAACCGAGCGGGGGGGCTGGAATGAGCAGTTCTTC
CAWSRGTERGGWNEQFF
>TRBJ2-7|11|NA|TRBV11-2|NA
TGTGCCAGCAGCAACTATGACGAGCAGTACTTC
CASSNYDEQYF
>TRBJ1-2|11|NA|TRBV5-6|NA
TGTGCCAGCAGAAAAGGGGTCGGCTACACCTTC
CASRKGVGYTF
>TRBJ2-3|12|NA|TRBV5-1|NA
TGCGCCAGCAGCCAGGAGGGAGATACGCAGTATTTT
CASSQEGDTQYF
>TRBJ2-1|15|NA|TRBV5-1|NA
TGCGCCAGCAGCTTCTTAGGGAGCTCCTACAATGAGCAGTTCTTC
CASSFLGSSYNEQFF
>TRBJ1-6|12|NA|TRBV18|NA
TGTGCCAGCTCACCATTGGGTTCACCCCTCCACTTT
CASSPLGSPLHF
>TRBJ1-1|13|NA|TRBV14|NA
TGTGCCAGCAGCCAATGGGTGAACACTGAAGCCTTCTTT
CASSQWVNTEAFF
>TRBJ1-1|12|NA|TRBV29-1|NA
TGCAGCGTTTCACCGATTGGCACTGAAGCTTTCTTT
CSVSPIGTEAFF
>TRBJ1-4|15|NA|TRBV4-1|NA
TGCGCCAGCAGCCAAACCGGGACGGAGAATGAAAAACTGTTTTTT
CASSQTGTENEKLFF
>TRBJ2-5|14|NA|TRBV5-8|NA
TGTGCCAGCAGCTTGCTCGGGGGAAGGGAGACCCAGTACTTC
CASSLLGGRETQYF
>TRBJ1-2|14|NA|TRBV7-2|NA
TGTGCCAGCAGCTTTCCAAGGGAAAACTATGGCTACACCTTC
CASSFPRENYGYTF
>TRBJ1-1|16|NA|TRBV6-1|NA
TGTGCCAGCAGTGAAGCGGTTGGACGGATGAACACTGAAGCTTTCTTT
CASSEAVGRMNTEAFF
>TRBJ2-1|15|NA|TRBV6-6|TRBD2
TGTGCCAGCAGCCCACAGGCGGGGGTCTACAATGAGCAGTTCTTC
CASSPQAGVYNEQFF
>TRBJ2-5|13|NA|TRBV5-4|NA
TGTGCCAGCAGCTTCGGACAGCAAGAGACCCAGTACTTC
CASSFGQQETQYF
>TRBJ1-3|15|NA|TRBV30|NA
TGTGCCTGGCTAAAGAGGGGCGATTCTGGAAACACCATATATTTT
CAWLKRGDSGNTIYF
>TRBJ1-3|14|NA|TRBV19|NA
TGTGCCAGTAGTTTGGACAGCTCTGGAAACACCATATATTTT
CASSLDSSGNTIYF
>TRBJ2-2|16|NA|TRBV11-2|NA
TGTGCCAGCAGCTTAGTTGGAGGTGCGAACACCGGGGAGCTGTTTTTT
CASSLVGGANTGELFF
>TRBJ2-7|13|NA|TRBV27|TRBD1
TGTGCCAGCAGTCCCGGGACAGGGTACGAGCAGTACTTC
CASSPGTGYEQYF
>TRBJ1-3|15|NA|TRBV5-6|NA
TGTGCCAGCAGCCCCGGGACAACCGCTGGAAACACCATATATTTT
CASSPGTTAGNTIYF
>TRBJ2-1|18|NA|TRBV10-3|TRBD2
TGTGCCATCGCCAAGTACGAGACTAGCACCAGCTCCTACAATGAGCAGTTCTTC
CAIAKYETSTSSYNEQFF
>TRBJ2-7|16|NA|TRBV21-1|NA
TGTGCCAGCAGCAAAGCGGAGACAGGCCACTCCTACGAGCAGTACTTC
CASSKAETGHSYEQYF
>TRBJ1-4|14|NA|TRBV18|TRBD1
TGTGCCAGCTCTTCGACAGGGACGGGAGAAAAACTGTTTTTT
CASSSTGTGEKLFF
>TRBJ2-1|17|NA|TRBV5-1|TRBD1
TGCGCCACCTCAACCGGGACAGGGGTTAGGTCCTACAATGAGCAGTTCTTC
CATSTGTGVRSYNEQFF
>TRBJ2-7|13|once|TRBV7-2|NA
TGTGCCAGCAGCTCCGGGCTCTCCTACGAGCAGTACTTC
CASSSGLSYEQYF
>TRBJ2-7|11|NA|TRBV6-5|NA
TGTGCCAGCAGTTTAGGGTCCGAGCAGTACTTC
CASSLGSEQYF
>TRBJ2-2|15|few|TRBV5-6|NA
TGTGCCAGCAGCTTGCTGGGACCGAACACCGGGGAGCTGTTTTTT
CASSLLGPNTGELFF
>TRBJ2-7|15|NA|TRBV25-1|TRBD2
TGTGCCAGCAGCAGAGCGGGGGGCCTCTCCTACGAGCAGTACTTC
CASSRAGGLSYEQYF
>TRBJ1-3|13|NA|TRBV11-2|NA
TGTGCCAGCAGCTTATTCTCTGGAAACACCATATATTTT
CASSLFSGNTIYF
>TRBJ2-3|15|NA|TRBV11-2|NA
TGTGCCAGCAGCTTGGCTCGCGGGGAGGTAGATACGCAGTATTTT
CASSLARGEVDTQYF
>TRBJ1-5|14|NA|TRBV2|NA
TGTGCCAGCAATGACGGCAGGGACAATCAGCCCCAGCATTTT
CASNDGRDNQPQHF
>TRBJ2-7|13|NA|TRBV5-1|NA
TGCGCCAGCAGCACCACAGGGTCCTACGAGCAGTACTTC
CASSTTGSYEQYF
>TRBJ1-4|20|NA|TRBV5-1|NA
TGCGCCAGCAGCACCTGGACGGCGGGCGACTATACGTCAACTAATGAAAAACTGTTTTTT
CASSTWTAGDYTSTNEKLFF
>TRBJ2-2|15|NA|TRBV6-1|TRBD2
TGTGCCAGCAGTGTTGCCAGCGGGGGCACCGGGGAGCTGTTTTTT
CASSVASGGTGELFF
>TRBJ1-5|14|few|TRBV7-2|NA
TGTGCCAGCAGCTTGGGACTCCCGATCCAGCCCCAGCATTTT
CASSLGLPIQPQHF
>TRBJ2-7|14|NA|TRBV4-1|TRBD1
TGCGCCAGCAGCCCTACAGGGGGCACTTACGAGCAGTACTTC
CASSPTGGTYEQYF
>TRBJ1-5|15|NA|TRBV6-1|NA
TGTGCCAGCACTGAGGGCAGGAGCGGCAATCAGCCCCAGCATTTT
CASTEGRSGNQPQHF
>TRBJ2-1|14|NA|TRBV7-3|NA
TGTGCCAGCAGCTTAAGACCCCCCTACAATGAACAGTTCTTC
CASSLRPPYNEQFF
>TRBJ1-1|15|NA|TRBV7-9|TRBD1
TGTGCCAGCAGCTCCGAAAAACAGGGGCACACTGAAGCTTTCTTT
CASSSEKQGHTEAFF
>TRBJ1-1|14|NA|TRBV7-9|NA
TGTGCCAGCAGCTTTGTCGACAGTTGGGCTGAAGCTTTCTTT
CASSFVDSWAEAFF
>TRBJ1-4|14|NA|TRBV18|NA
TGTGCCAGCCGCGACCGGGACGGTAATGAAAAACTGTTTTTT
CASRDRDGNEKLFF
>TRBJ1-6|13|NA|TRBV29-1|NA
TGCAGCGTTGACGCAGGAATCAATTCACCCCTCCACTTT
CSVDAGINSPLHF
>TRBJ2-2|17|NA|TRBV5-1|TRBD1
TGCGCCAGCAGCTCCTTAACCGGGACAGGGTCTACCGGGGAGCTGTTTTTT
CASSSLTGTGSTGELFF
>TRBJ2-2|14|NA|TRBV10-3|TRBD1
TGTGCCATCAGGGGACAGGGGGTGATCGGGGAGCTGTTTTTT
CAIRGQGVIGELFF
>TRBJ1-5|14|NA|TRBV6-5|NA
TGTGCCAGCAGTCCAAGGAAACACATACAGCCCCAGCATTTT
CASSPRKHIQPQHF
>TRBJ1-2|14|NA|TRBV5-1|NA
TGCGCCAGCAGCTTGGGTGGAGACGCCTATGGCTACACCTTC
CASSLGGDAYGYTF
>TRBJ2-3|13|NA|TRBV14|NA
TGTGCCAGCAGCCGGAACTTGAGGGATACGCAGTATTTT
CASSRNLRDTQYF
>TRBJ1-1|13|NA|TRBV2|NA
TGTGCCAGCAGTGAATATCTGAACACTGAAGCTTTCTTT
CASSEYLNTEAFF